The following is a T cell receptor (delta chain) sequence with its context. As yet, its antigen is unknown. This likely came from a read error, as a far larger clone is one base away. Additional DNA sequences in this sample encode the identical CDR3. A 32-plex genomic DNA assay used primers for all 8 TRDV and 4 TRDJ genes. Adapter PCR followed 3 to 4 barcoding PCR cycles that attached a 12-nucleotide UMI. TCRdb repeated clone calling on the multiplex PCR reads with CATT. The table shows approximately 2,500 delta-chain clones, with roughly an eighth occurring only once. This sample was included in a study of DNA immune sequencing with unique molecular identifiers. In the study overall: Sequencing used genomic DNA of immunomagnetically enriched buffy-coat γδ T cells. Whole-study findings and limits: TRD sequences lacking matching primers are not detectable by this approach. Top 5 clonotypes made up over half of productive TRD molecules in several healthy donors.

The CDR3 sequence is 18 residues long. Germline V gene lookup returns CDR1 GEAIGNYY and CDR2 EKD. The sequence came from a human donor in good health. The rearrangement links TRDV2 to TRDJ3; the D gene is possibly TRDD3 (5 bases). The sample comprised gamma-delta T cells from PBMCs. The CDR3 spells CACDTAGSRSWDTRQMFF. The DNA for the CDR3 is TGTGCCTGTGACACCGCCGGCAGCCGGTCCTGGGACACCCGTCAGATGTTTTTC.